Listed below are T cell receptor beta chains from one sample, sequenced in a study of blood T cell repertoires in COVID-19. Sequencing used immunoSEQ multiplex PCR; TCRdb keeps in-frame clones, though not all of them. The sample shows about 350,000 clones, approximately 91% of them seen only once. Sequencing input: peripheral blood. Receptor source: a woman in her 70s with COVID-19, enrolled during active disease. Each CDR3 is given with its conserved first and last residue. The D gene is left open where the match is weak. Some rows mark clone size as missing; the rest say once, few, many or name a class of expanded clone.

abundance,j_gene,v_gene,d_gene,CDR3aa,CDR3nt
NA,TRBJ2-3,TRBV3-1/TRBV3-2,NA,CASSQDGQSTDTQYF,TGTGCCAGCAGCCAAGATGGACAGTCCACAGATACGCAGTATTTT
NA,TRBJ1-1,TRBV4-2,NA,CASSQESVGQGAFF,TGTGCCAGCAGCCAAGAATCCGTTGGGCAGGGAGCTTTCTTT
NA,TRBJ2-3,TRBV5-1,TRBD1,CASRKGTGLSDTQYF,TGCGCCAGCAGAAAAGGGACAGGGTTATCAGATACGCAGTATTTT
NA,TRBJ1-2,TRBV19,TRBD1,CASSISWTGAGNGYTF,TGTGCCAGTAGTATATCGTGGACAGGGGCGGGGAATGGCTACACCTTC
NA,TRBJ1-1,TRBV6-5,NA,CASSRTGIVNTEAFF,TGTGCCAGCAGTCGAACAGGGATCGTGAACACTGAAGCTTTCTTT
NA,TRBJ1-5,TRBV27,NA,CASSSGQYSNQPQHF,TGTGCCAGCAGTTCCGGACAGTATAGCAATCAGCCCCAGCATTTT
NA,TRBJ1-1,TRBV5-4,TRBD1,CASRPARGLNTEAFF,TGTGCCAGCAGACCGGCTAGGGGGCTGAACACTGAAGCTTTCTTT
once,TRBJ2-2,TRBV27,TRBD1,CASRTGVGELFF,TGTGCCAGCAGGACAGGGGTTGGGGAGCTGTTTTTT
NA,TRBJ1-4,TRBV6-5,NA,CASSYSTATNEKLFF,TGTGCCAGCAGTTACTCGACTGCAACTAATGAAAAACTGTTTTTT
NA,TRBJ2-2,TRBV27,NA,CASSWQATTNTGELFF,TGTGCCAGCAGCTGGCAGGCGACTACGAACACCGGGGAGCTGTTTTTT
NA,TRBJ1-1,TRBV2,NA,CASRPGRGGTEAFF,TGTGCCAGCAGGCCCGGGAGGGGCGGCACTGAAGCTTTCTTT
NA,TRBJ2-1,TRBV7-9,TRBD1,CASSLDRGAYNEQFF,TGTGCCAGCAGCTTGGACAGGGGCGCATACAATGAGCAGTTCTTC
few,TRBJ1-6,TRBV6-5,NA,CASSSGSTGSPLHF,TGTGCCAGCAGTTCCGGGTCAACGGGTTCACCCCTCCACTTT
once,TRBJ1-4,TRBV28,NA,CASSYQGQMSEKLFF,TGTGCCAGCAGTTACCAGGGACAAATGAGTGAAAAACTGTTTTTT
NA,TRBJ2-7,TRBV5-5,TRBD1,CASSVGTDYEQYF,TGTGCCAGCAGCGTTGGGACAGACTACGAGCAGTACTTC
NA,TRBJ2-7,TRBV7-2,TRBD2,CASSLGRGGYEQYF,TGTGCCAGCAGCTTAGGGCGGGGGGGATACGAGCAGTACTTC
NA,TRBJ1-2,TRBV7-9,NA,CASSFSDPGGLTF,TGTGCCAGCAGCTTTTCAGATCCTGGGGGACTCACCTTC
NA,TRBJ2-7,TRBV5-1,NA,CASRVRFYEQYF,TGCGCCAGCAGGGTCAGGTTCTACGAGCAGTACTTC
NA,TRBJ1-1,TRBV5-8,NA,CASSLTEMEEAFF,TGTGCCAGCAGCTTGACGGAAATGGAGGAAGCTTTCTTT
NA,TRBJ1-6,TRBV19,NA,CASRKPEKNSPLHF,TGTGCCAGTAGGAAACCGGAGAAGAATTCACCCCTCCACTTT
NA,TRBJ2-2,TRBV28,NA,CASSLVGGRNGELFF,TGTGCCAGCAGTCTCGTCGGAGGGCGGAACGGGGAGCTGTTTTTT
NA,TRBJ1-2,TRBV7-2,NA,CASSSDGLYGYTF,TGTGCCAGCAGCTCGGACGGACTTTATGGCTACACCTTC
NA,TRBJ2-7,TRBV3-1/TRBV3-2,NA,CASSQGGVEQYF,TGTGCCAGCAGCCAAGGGGGCGTCGAGCAGTACTTC
once,TRBJ2-3,TRBV7-2,NA,CASSFLVPTDTQYF,TGTGCCAGCAGCTTCCTAGTTCCCACAGATACGCAGTATTTT
NA,TRBJ2-3,TRBV7-9,TRBD2,CASRPGGTSGGASDTQYF,TGTGCCAGCAGGCCTGGCGGGACTAGCGGGGGGGCCTCTGATACGCAGTATTTT
once,TRBJ2-2,TRBV10-1,NA,CASPRGRTGELFF,TGCGCCAGCCCCCGGGGAAGGACCGGGGAGCTGTTTTTT
NA,TRBJ2-7,TRBV19,TRBD1,CASKVIIGTAYEQYF,TGTGCCAGTAAGGTAATAATCGGGACAGCCTACGAGCAGTACTTC
NA,TRBJ1-2,TRBV14,NA,CASTPQGGYGYTF,TGTGCCAGCACCCCACAGGGCGGCTATGGCTACACCTTC
NA,TRBJ2-1,TRBV5-5,TRBD2,CASRWGLGADNEQFF,TGTGCCAGCAGGTGGGGACTAGGGGCCGACAATGAGCAGTTCTTC
NA,TRBJ1-1,TRBV28,NA,CASRSREGAFF,TGTGCCTCCCGCTCGAGGGAAGGGGCTTTCTTT
few,TRBJ1-2,TRBV29-1,NA,CSVEDIGGYGYTF,TGCAGCGTTGAAGATATAGGAGGATATGGCTACACCTTC
NA,TRBJ1-1,TRBV5-1,TRBD1,CASQDRGQGEAFF,TGCGCCAGCCAGGACAGGGGGCAAGGTGAAGCTTTCTTT
NA,TRBJ2-3,TRBV24-1,TRBD1,CATRQGGYDTQYF,TGTGCCACGAGACAGGGGGGCTATGATACGCAGTATTTT
NA,TRBJ1-1,TRBV5-6,NA,CASSSGPRGTIFARTEAFF,TGTGCCAGCAGCTCGGGGCCCCGAGGGACAATCTTTGCCAGAACTGAAGCTTTCTTT
NA,TRBJ2-7,TRBV9,TRBD2,CASSVGASGGVYEQYF,TGTGCCAGCAGCGTAGGGGCTAGCGGGGGAGTCTACGAGCAGTACTTC
NA,TRBJ2-2,TRBV7-2,TRBD1,CASSLDRGTGELFF,TGTGCCAGCAGCTTGGACAGGGGGACCGGGGAGCTGTTTTTT
NA,TRBJ2-3,TRBV28,NA,CASSRDTQYF,TGTGCCAGCAGCCGAGATACGCAGTATTTT
NA,TRBJ1-2,TRBV4-3,NA,CASSQETDILRGGYTF,TGCGCCAGCAGCCAAGAAACCGACATCCTCCGGGGTGGCTACACCTTC
once,TRBJ2-5,TRBV19,TRBD2,CASRGLARETQYF,TGTGCCAGTAGAGGACTAGCACGAGAGACCCAGTACTTC
NA,TRBJ2-3,TRBV23-1,TRBD2,CAARPSGVNTQYF,TGCGCCGCACGTCCTAGCGGGGTAAATACGCAGTATTTT
NA,TRBJ1-2,TRBV24-1,NA,CATSDLQGRGGYTF,TGTGCCACCAGTGATTTGCAGGGCAGGGGTGGCTACACCTTC
once,TRBJ1-1,TRBV24-1,NA,CATSTGQLGSAEAFF,TGTGCCACCAGTACCGGACAATTGGGTAGTGCTGAAGCTTTCTTT
NA,TRBJ2-7,TRBV3-1/TRBV3-2,TRBD1,CASSQDSGTGGLEQYF,TGTGCCAGCAGCCAAGATTCAGGGACAGGGGGCCTCGAGCAGTACTTC
NA,TRBJ1-5,TRBV19,NA,CASNPPGQGNQPQHF,TGTGCCAGTAACCCGCCCGGGCAGGGGAATCAGCCCCAGCATTTT
many,TRBJ2-2,TRBV6-4,NA,CASSDGLANTGELFF,TGTGCCAGCAGTGACGGACTGGCGAACACCGGGGAGCTGTTTTTT